This T cell receptor beta chain was sequenced in a study of tumor-infiltrating lymphocytes in localized non-small cell lung cancer. Study-level information: The cohort mixed smokers and never-smokers, several histologies, and some post-neoadjuvant-chemotherapy samples.

Broader study findings: TCRbeta sequencing showed higher T cell infiltration in tumors than uninvolved lung. Each assay used a separate piece of the same tissue. Tumor T-cell fraction was not associated with recurrence-free survival.

A remark on this clone: Its antigen is not identified.

This CDR3 is built from 17 residues. The V gene end was trimmed by 1 base and the J gene end by 1 base; junction bases not matched to a gene: 7. The germline V gene has CDR1 LGHNA and CDR2 YNFKEQ. The protocol was immunoSEQ multiplex PCR, while the TCRdb copy is restricted to in-frame clones and leaves out a portion. The sample shows 23,000 or so clones, roughly three fifths of them seen only once. The chain recombines TRBV4-2 with TRBJ2-5, with TRBD2 matching 9 bases. Sequencing was performed on lung tumor tissue. The receptor's source is a human donor with non-small cell lung cancer. The CDR3 sequence: CASSQAPRTSVQETQYF. The CDR3 nucleotides read TGTGCCAGCAGCCAAGCTCCCCGGACTAGCGTCCAAGAGACCCAGTACTTC.